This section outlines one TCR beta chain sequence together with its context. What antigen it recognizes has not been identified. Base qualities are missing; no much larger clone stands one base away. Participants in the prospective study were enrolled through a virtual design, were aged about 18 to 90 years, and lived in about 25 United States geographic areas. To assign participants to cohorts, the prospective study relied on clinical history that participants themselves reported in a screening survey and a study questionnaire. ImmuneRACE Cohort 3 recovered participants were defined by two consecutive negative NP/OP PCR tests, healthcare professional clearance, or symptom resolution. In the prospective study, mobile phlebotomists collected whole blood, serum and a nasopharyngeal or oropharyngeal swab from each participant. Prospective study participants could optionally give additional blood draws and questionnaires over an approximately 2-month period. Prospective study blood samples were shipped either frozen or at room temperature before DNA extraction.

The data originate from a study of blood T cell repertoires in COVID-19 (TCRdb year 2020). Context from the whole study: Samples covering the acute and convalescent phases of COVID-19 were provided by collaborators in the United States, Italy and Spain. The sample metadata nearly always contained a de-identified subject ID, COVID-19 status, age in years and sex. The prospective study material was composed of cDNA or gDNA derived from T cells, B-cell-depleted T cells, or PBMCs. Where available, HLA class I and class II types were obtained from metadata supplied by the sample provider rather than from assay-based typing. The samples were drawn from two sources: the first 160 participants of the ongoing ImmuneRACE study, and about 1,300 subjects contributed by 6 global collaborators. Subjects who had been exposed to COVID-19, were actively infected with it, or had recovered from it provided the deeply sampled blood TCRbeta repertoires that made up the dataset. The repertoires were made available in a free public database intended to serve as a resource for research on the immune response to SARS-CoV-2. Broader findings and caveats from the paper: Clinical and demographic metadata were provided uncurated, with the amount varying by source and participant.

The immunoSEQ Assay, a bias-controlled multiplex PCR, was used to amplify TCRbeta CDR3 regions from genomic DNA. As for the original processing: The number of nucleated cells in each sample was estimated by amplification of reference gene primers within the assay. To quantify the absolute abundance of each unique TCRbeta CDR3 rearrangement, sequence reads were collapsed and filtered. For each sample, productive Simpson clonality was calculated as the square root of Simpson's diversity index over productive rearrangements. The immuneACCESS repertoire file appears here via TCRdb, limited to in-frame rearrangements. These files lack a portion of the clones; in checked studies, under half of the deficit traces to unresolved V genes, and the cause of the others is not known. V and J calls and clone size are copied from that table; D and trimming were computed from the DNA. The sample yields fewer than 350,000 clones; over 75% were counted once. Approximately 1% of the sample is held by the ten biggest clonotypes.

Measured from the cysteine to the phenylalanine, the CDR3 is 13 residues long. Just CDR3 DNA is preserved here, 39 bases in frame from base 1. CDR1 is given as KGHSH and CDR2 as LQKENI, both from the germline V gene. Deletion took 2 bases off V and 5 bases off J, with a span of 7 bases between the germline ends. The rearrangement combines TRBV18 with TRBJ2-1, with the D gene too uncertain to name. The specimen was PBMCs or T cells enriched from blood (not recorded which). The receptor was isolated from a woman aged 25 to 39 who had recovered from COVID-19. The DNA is TGTGCCAGCTCACCAATCAGGCACAATGAGCAGTTCTTC. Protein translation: CASSPIRHNEQFF.